This T cell receptor beta chain was identified during a study of molecular identifiers for immune sequencing clone quantification. The wider study: Replicates split RNA from around 20,000 or 100,000 naive CD8 cells five ways, and the researchers sequenced four portions.

Germline V gene lookup returns CDR1 SQVTM and CDR2 ANQGSEA. This CDR3 comprises 13 residues. Bulk libraries came from a prior protocol with listed TCR primers. In TCRdb, the PCR reads were re-called with MiXCR into one record per CDR3 protein. This sample carries about 640,000 distinct CDR3 sequences, just under 20% of them seen once, and the ten largest clones take 0.75% to 0.95%. With regard to this clonotype: At one end, the junction sequence differs from germline, possibly due to a read error.

The genes are TRBV29-1 and TRBJ2-7, with D unresolved. The sample consisted of naive CD8+ T cells from blood, with Jurkat cell RNA spiked in. Subset described: FACS-sorted CD8+CD4-CCR7+CD45RA+ naive T cells. The sequence derives from a human donor in good health. Some libraries in this study had Jurkat cell RNA spiked in. The CDR3 reads CSVDYGSSYGQYF. CDR3 nucleotides: TGCAGCGTTGATTACGGCAGCTCCTACGGGCAGTACTTC.